The source of this T cell receptor (beta chain) is a study of CD8+ T cells in alopecia areata. RNA was isolated and reverse transcribed to cDNA, the sequencing template. Profiled with immunoSEQ multiplex PCR; TCRdb holds only in-frame clones, not every one. Found here are fewer than 150,000 clones, about 61% of them singletons; the top ten hold around 2.7%. Study findings and constraints: The study also sequences resident alphabeta T cells of normal skin in scalp samples. Lesional scalp displayed greater clonality than normal scalp, most notably in alopecia totalis/universalis. Sharing of TCRs across patients appeared less clear than in mice, possibly for HLA-related reasons.

Between the trimmed V and J ends, which lost 4 bases and 7 bases, there was a span of 13 bases. Germline CDR1 MGHDK, CDR2 SYGVNS. CDR3 length equals 13 residues. This clone was picked up a small number of times. The antigen is unknown. The specimen sequenced was CD4+ T cells sorted from blood. The receptor was isolated from a human donor in good health. The rearrangement links TRBV25-1 to TRBJ2-5; D ambiguous. CDR3: CASSARWAGTQYF. DNA of the CDR3: TGTGCCAGCAGTGCCAGATGGGCCGGGACCCAGTACTTC.